The rows below give T cell receptor beta chains drawn from one sample of a study of cytomegalovirus exposure and HLA in healthy donors. Here immunoSEQ multiplex PCR was the method, and the copy in TCRdb shows in-frame clones only, minus some. In the table there are about 130,000 clones, approximately 84% of which are singletons. The sample comprised PBMCs. These receptors all come from a woman in her thirties or forties in good health and CMV-seronegative. CDR3s include the opening cysteine and the closing phenylalanine or tryptophan. The D gene is left open where the match is weak. Clone sizes are given selectively: once, few, many, or a class where the clone is expanded.

V gene	D gene	clone size	J gene	CDR3 DNA	CDR3 protein
TRBV6-5	TRBD1	.	TRBJ1-1	TGTGCCAGCAGTTACTCGGGACAGGGGAGCACTGAAGCTTTCTTT	CASSYSGQGSTEAFF
TRBV4-2	TRBD1	.	TRBJ2-4	TGTGCCAGCAGCCAAGAGGGGGGACAGGGTCTGGACAGTCAGTACTTC	CASSQEGGQGLDSQYF
TRBV9	.	.	TRBJ1-1	TGTGCCAGCAGCGTAGGGCGGGCGGACACTGAAGCTTTCTTT	CASSVGRADTEAFF
TRBV6-4	.	.	TRBJ2-1	TGTGCCAGCAGTCTAGGAAGTAGCAATGAGCAGTTCTTC	CASSLGSSNEQFF
TRBV5-5	TRBD1	.	TRBJ1-1	TGTGCCAGCAGCCCTCAGGGGGACACTGAAGCTTTCTTT	CASSPQGDTEAFF
TRBV28	.	.	TRBJ1-1	TGTGCCAGCAGTTTGGGAGAGGGTCGTGCTTTCTTT	CASSLGEGRAFF
TRBV6-5	.	few	TRBJ2-1	TGTGCCAGCAGTCCGCTGGCAGGATTATTCAATGAGCAGTTCTTC	CASSPLAGLFNEQFF
TRBV19	.	.	TRBJ1-1	TGTGCCAGTAGCCGAGAGGGCGCGGGGAACACTGAAGCTTTCTTT	CASSREGAGNTEAFF
TRBV6-5	.	few	TRBJ2-3	TGTGCCAGCAGCCCCGACTGGGGCGATACGCAGTATTTT	CASSPDWGDTQYF
TRBV11-2	.	.	TRBJ2-2	TGTGCCAGCAGCTCACTCGGGGGAAAACCCGGGGAGCTGTTTTTT	CASSSLGGKPGELFF
TRBV7-3	.	.	TRBJ2-2	TGTGCCAGCAGTAGGACAGCGAGCACCGGGGAGCTGTTTTTT	CASSRTASTGELFF
TRBV10-3	.	few	TRBJ2-7	TGTGCCATCAGTGACCCGAGGGGACAACGCTACGAGCAGTACTTC	CAISDPRGQRYEQYF
TRBV7-3	.	.	TRBJ2-3	TGTGCCAGCAGCTCTTTTGGGGCCACAGATACGCAGTATTTT	CASSSFGATDTQYF
TRBV7-2	TRBD2	.	TRBJ2-1	TGTGCCAGCAGCTTAGGGGGGAGGGGTAATGAGCAGTTCTTC	CASSLGGRGNEQFF